Each of the 30 T cell receptor beta chains below was sequenced from the same sample in a study of radiation and T cells in renal cell carcinoma. This table comes from immunoSEQ multiplex PCR, and its TCRdb copy is limited to in-frame clones, with some not included. The data contain about 22,000 clones, approximately 80% of them singletons. Time point denoted: baseline pretreatment blood. Noted treatment: 15 Gy SBRT to primary tumor, nephrectomy 4 weeks later. The sequences come from blood, collected from a patient whose treatment included radiotherapy and nephrectomy. These TCRs come from a man in his sixties with renal cell carcinoma.

This clone showed up just once. V and J are TRBV5-4 and TRBJ2-6; D remains unclear. The CDR3 length is 15 residues. Germline V gene sequence: CDR1 SGHNT, CDR2 YYREEE (reference sequence). Trimming removed 3 bases from V and 0 bases from J, with 7 bases in between. The CDR3 nucleotides are TGTGCCAGCAGCTCAGAGTACTCTGGGGCCAACGTCCTGACTTTC. Protein product: CASSSEYSGANVLTF.

The chain joins TRBV1 to TRBJ2-3; the listed D gene, TRBD2, was not tested against the DNA. TRBV1 is a pseudogene locus. The CDR3 runs 18 residues. CDR3 sequence reads: CTSSQDIGLAERTDTQYF. For the CDR3, the DNA is TGCACCAGCAGCCAAGATATCGGACTAGCCGAAAGGACAGATACGCAGTATTTT.

The V gene is TRBV18, the J gene TRBJ1-1; 10 bases are shared with TRBD1. V shed 3 bases and J 1 base; nucleotides not matched to a gene: 11. This CDR3 is built from 18 residues. Germline V gene sequence: CDR1 KGHSH, CDR2 LQKENI. DNA of the CDR3: TGTGCCAGCTCACCCTCTCGATTGACAGGGGGCTGGAACACTGAAGCTTTCTTT. Translated, it gives CASSPSRLTGGWNTEAFF.

This chain joins TRBV5-1 and TRBJ2-1, with D maybe TRBD1 (6 bases). The CDR3 is made up of 15 amino acids. Germline V gene sequence: CDR1 SGHRS, CDR2 YFSETQ. With 2 bases removed from V and 0 bases from J, the gap between germline ends came to 9 bases. As DNA, the CDR3 is TGCGCCAGCAGCTTCGGACAGAGCTCCTACAATGAGCAGTTCTTC. It codes for CASSFGQSSYNEQFF.

The chain employs TRBV11-2 and TRBJ2-7, with D perhaps TRBD1 (5 bases). This CDR3 region has 15 residues. V lost 5 bases to trimming and J lost 3 bases, with 17 bases between them. The germline V gene encodes CDR1 SGHAT and CDR2 FQNNGV. The CDR3 region is CASSPPLGHNYEQYF. The CDR3 DNA sequence: TGTGCCAGCAGCCCGCCCCTCGGACATAACTACGAGCAGTACTTC.

The chain employs TRBV7-9 and TRBJ2-7; no definite D call. There are 12 residues in the CDR3. The germline V and J ends were trimmed by 2 bases and 4 bases, with 6 bases remaining between them. Germline CDR1 and CDR2: SEHNR and FQNEAQ (reference sequence). In DNA form, the CDR3 reads TGTGCCAGCAGCTTAAACACTTACGAGCAGTACTTC. Translation gives CASSLNTYEQYF.

The chain is built from TRBV10-3 and TRBJ1-5; a possible D gene is TRBD1 (5 bases). With 11 bases removed from V and 4 bases from J, the gap between germline ends came to 15 bases. This CDR3 region has 13 residues. Germline assignment: CDR1 ENHRY and CDR2 SYGVKD. CDR3 sequence (DNA): TGTGCCTCCGGGACGGCTGATAATCAGCCCCAGCATTTT. The encoded protein is CASGTADNQPQHF.

This clone is medium-sized within its sample. This rearrangement joins TRBV28 to TRBJ2-5, with 8 bases that match TRBD1. Per the germline V gene, CDR1 is MDHEN and CDR2 is SYDVKM. This CDR3 comprises 14 residues. After removal of 5 bases from V and 5 bases from J, the junction contained 7 bases not matched to a gene. CDR3 bases: TGTGCCAGCAGTCCCCTCCGGGACAGGGAGACCCAGTACTTC. It specifies CASSPLRDRETQYF.

The rearrangement joins TRBV10-3 to TRBJ1-2, with a weak D call TRBD1 (6 bases). CDR3 length: 13 amino acids. Germline V gives CDR1 ENHRY, CDR2 SYGVKD. Trimming shortened V by 0 bases and J by 8 bases, and 10 bases separated the two germline ends. The CDR3 protein is CAISESGGGGYTF. The CDR3 coding sequence is TGTGCCATCAGTGAGTCAGGGGGAGGCGGCTACACCTTC.

This chain links TRBV2 with TRBJ2-7; no clear D gene. V was shortened by 3 bases and J by 2 bases, with 8 bases between the two germline ends. There are 13 residues in the CDR3. CDR1 is SNHLY and CDR2 is FYNNEI in the germline V gene. The CDR3, as DNA: TGTGCCAGCAGTGACGCTGCTCCCTACGAGCAGTACTTC. This gives the protein CASSDAAPYEQYF. Full variable domain (missing parts from reference TRBV2 and TRBJ2-7): EPEVTQTPSHQVTQMGQEVILRCVPISNHLYFYWYRQILGQKVEFLVSFYNNEISEKSEIFDDQFSVERPDGSNFTLKIRSTKLEDSAMYFCASSDAAPYEQYFGPGTRLTVT.

The chain couples TRBV9 to TRBJ1-5; perhaps TRBD1 as D (6 bases). The CDR3 runs to 15 residues. Germline-derived CDR1 and CDR2 are SGDLS and YYNGEE. V shed 0 bases and J shed 1 base, with 8 bases lying between them. The CDR3 loop is CASSVGRGSNQPQHF. CDR3 nucleotides: TGTGCCAGCAGCGTAGGAAGGGGGAGCAATCAGCCCCAGCATTTT.

A single count supports this clone. The chain has TRBV7-2 and TRBJ2-7; D not certain. V lost 2 bases and J 0 bases, leaving 8 bases between the germline ends. Germline V gene data show CDR1 as SGHTA and CDR2 as FQGNSA. The CDR3 extends over 14 amino acids. The CDR3 region is CASSLSYYSYEQYF. The CDR3 bases are TGTGCCAGCAGCTTAAGTTACTACTCCTACGAGCAGTACTTC. The whole variable domain, remainder taken from reference TRBV7-2 and TRBJ2-7, is GAGVSQSPSNKVTEKGKDVELRCDPISGHTALYWYRQSLGQGLEFLIYFQGNSAPDKSGLPSDRFSAERTGGSVSTLTIQRTQQEDSAVYLCASSLSYYSYEQYFGPGTRLTVT.

The V and J genes are TRBV13 and TRBJ2-1; TRBD2 matches at 8 bases. V shed 2 bases and J 0 bases; nucleotides not matched to a gene: 0. CDR3 length equals 15 residues. CDR1 PRHDT and CDR2 FYEKMQ come from the germline V gene (reference sequence). CDR3 DNA: TGTGCCAGCAGCTTAAGCGGGAGCTCCTACAATGAGCAGTTCTTC. It yields the protein CASSLSGSSYNEQFF.

This clone was counted between two and nine times. J is TRBJ1-6 and V is TRBV30, with D possibly matching TRBD1 (5 bases). The germline V gene encodes CDR1 GTSNPN and CDR2 SVGIG (reference sequence). V lost 5 bases to trimming and J lost 9 bases, with 11 bases between them. The CDR3 sequence is 12 residues long. CDR3 in amino acids: CAWWRGGSPLHF. The CDR3 nucleotides read TGTGCCTGGTGGCGGGGGGGTTCACCCCTCCACTTT.

The chain uses TRBV2 and TRBJ2-2; 9 nucleotides align to TRBD1. J was trimmed by 13 bases and V by 6 bases; bases with no gene match: 21. Germline loops: CDR1 SNHLY, CDR2 FYNNEI. This CDR3 spans 17 amino acids. For the CDR3, the DNA is TGTGCCAGCAGGGGCCATCCTTGGACAGGGGAAGCGTCTGGGCTGTTTTTT. It translates to CASRGHPWTGEASGLFF.

This clone was detected only a few times. The J gene is TRBJ1-1, the V gene TRBV18; possibly TRBD1 for D (6 bases). Germline assignment: CDR1 KGHSH and CDR2 LQKENI. V shed 5 bases and J shed 1 base, with 14 bases lying between them. There are 15 residues in the CDR3. The CDR3 DNA sequence: TGTGCCAGCTCATTTTCAGGGGTGGAGAACACTGAAGCTTTCTTT. As protein: CASSFSGVENTEAFF.

The V gene is TRBV4-3, the J gene TRBJ2-7, with D perhaps matching TRBD2 (6 bases). CDR3 length: 15 amino acids. The V gene's germline CDR1 is LGHNA and CDR2 YSLEER. The V and J ends lost 1 base and 2 bases respectively, with 12 bases between them. CDR3 region: CASSQVGEVAYEQYF. The CDR3 DNA is TGCGCCAGCAGCCAAGTAGGGGAGGTGGCCTACGAGCAGTACTTC.

This sequence joins TRBV6-6 and TRBJ1-1; 7 bases align to TRBD1. Trimming removed 0 bases from V and 3 bases from J; junction bases left unmatched: 7. The CDR3 contains 16 residues. Per the germline V gene, CDR1 is MNHNY and CDR2 is SVGAGI (reference sequence). The CDR3 DNA reads as TGTGCCAGCAGTTACTCCATCCGGGACAGTCACACTGAAGCTTTCTTT. It yields the protein CASSYSIRDSHTEAFF.

This clone has just one count. This rearrangement joins TRBV7-9 to TRBJ2-1; 10 nucleotides line up with TRBD2. V lost 5 bases and J lost 5; bases outside the gene matches: 6. The CDR3 covers 15 residues. CDR1 is SEHNR, CDR2 FQNEAQ, per germline (reference sequence). The DNA of the CDR3 is TGTGCCAGCAGCAGAGGACTAGCGGAGCACAATGAGCAGTTCTTC. It is translated as CASSRGLAEHNEQFF.

A few counts support this clone. V gene TRBV7-9 combines with J gene TRBJ2-2; a possible D gene is TRBD1 (6 bases). The CDR3 covers 16 residues. Germline V lookup: CDR1 SEHNR, CDR2 FQNEAQ (reference sequence). V was clipped by 3 bases and J by 1 base, with 12 bases between them. Written as DNA, the CDR3 is TGTGCCAGCAGCTTGGGACATTTACAGAACACCGGGGAGCTGTTTTTT. Amino acid sequence: CASSLGHLQNTGELFF.

V and J are TRBV6-6 and TRBJ1-2; D remains unclear. V was shortened by 2 bases and J by 8 bases, with 6 bases between the two germline ends. The CDR3 loop spans 11 amino acids. Germline V gene data show CDR1 as MNHNY and CDR2 as SVGAGI (reference sequence). The CDR3 DNA reads TGTGCCAGCAGTTACCGGGGAGGCTACACCTTC. Its translation is CASSYRGGYTF.

This chain links TRBV4-1 with TRBJ1-5, with 7 bases aligning to TRBD1. Trimming removed 0 bases from V and 4 bases from J; junction bases left unmatched: 3. This CDR3 has 15 residues. The germline gives CDR1 MGHRA, CDR2 YSYEKL. The CDR3 here is CASSQDVRGNQPQHF. In DNA form, the CDR3 reads TGCGCCAGCAGCCAAGATGTCAGGGGGAATCAGCCCCAGCATTTT.

This sequence joins TRBV7-2 and TRBJ2-5; 8 bases fit TRBD2. This CDR3 spans 18 amino acids. The germline V gene encodes CDR1 SGHTA and CDR2 FQGNSA. Trimming at V came to 0 bases and at J to 5 bases, leaving 14 bases not matched to a gene. Here the CDR3 reads CASSLADLAGRPRETQYF. CDR3 bases: TGTGCCAGCAGCTTAGCGGATCTAGCGGGCCGACCTAGGGAGACCCAGTACTTC.

This clone was counted once. This chain connects TRBV11-2 to TRBJ2-7; D is perhaps TRBD1 (6 bases). Germline assignment: CDR1 SGHAT and CDR2 FQNNGV. Trimming left V 2 bases short and J 6 bases short, with 8 bases between. This CDR3 is 12 amino acids long. The CDR3, as DNA: TGTGCCAGCAGCTTAAACAGGGTCGAGCAGTACTTC. Translated: CASSLNRVEQYF.

This chain connects TRBV7-3 to TRBJ2-1, with D maybe TRBD1 (5 bases). Trimming took 2 bases from V and 7 from J, leaving 9 bases between them. The CDR3 length is 13 residues. Germline lookup yields CDR1 SGHTA and CDR2 FQGTGA. The CDR3 loop reads CASSLQGLNEQFF. In nucleotides, the CDR3 is TGTGCCAGCAGCTTACAGGGATTAAATGAGCAGTTCTTC.

This chain links TRBV5-1 with TRBJ1-4; TRBD1 is a possible D gene (6 bases). This CDR3 spans 15 amino acids. Germline V gene sequence: CDR1 SGHRS, CDR2 YFSETQ. Trimming left V 4 bases short and J 5 bases short, with 15 bases between. CDR3 nucleotide sequence: TGCGCCAGCAGCGCCGACAGGCCCGTCAATGAAAAACTGTTTTTT. It translates to CASSADRPVNEKLFF.

Concerning this clone itself: In the same sample, other DNA sequences code for this CDR3. The gene calls are TRBV6-5 and TRBJ2-7; 12 nucleotides line up with TRBD2. The CDR3 runs to 13 residues. Germline CDR1 is MNHEY and CDR2 is SVGAGI. Unmatched junction bases numbered 9, after V lost 11 bases and J lost 7 bases. CDR3: CAVTSGRNYEQYF. DNA for the CDR3: TGTGCCGTTACTAGCGGGAGGAACTATGAGCAGTACTTC.

The chain joins TRBV6-5 to TRBJ1-1; D remains unclear. V lost 4 bases to trimming and J lost 6 bases, with 9 bases between them. The CDR3 contains 12 residues. CDR1 MNHEY and CDR2 SVGAGI come from the germline V gene. The CDR3 loop reads CASSSGSPEAFF. In DNA form, the CDR3 reads TGTGCCAGCAGTTCCGGGTCACCTGAAGCTTTCTTT.

The chain combines TRBV27 with TRBJ2-6, with D perhaps matching TRBD1 or TRBD2 (5 bases each). Germline-derived CDR1 and CDR2 are MNHEY and SMNVEV (reference sequence). Trimming cost V 2 bases and J 0 bases, with 20 bases left between them. The CDR3 runs 20 residues. CDR3 sequence: CASSLGGRAGYFSGANVLTF. CDR3 DNA sequence: TGTGCCAGCAGTTTAGGGGGTAGGGCAGGGTACTTCTCTGGGGCCAACGTCCTGACTTTC.

The V gene is TRBV5-1, the J gene TRBJ1-5; D might be TRBD1 (5 bases). CDR1 is SGHRS, CDR2 YFSETQ, per germline. The CDR3 has 14 residues. Trimming removed 1 base from V and 6 bases from J, with 11 bases in between. CDR3 nucleotides: TGCGCCAGCAGCTTGTGGCCAGGGACTCAGCCCCAGCATTTT. Translation gives CASSLWPGTQPQHF.